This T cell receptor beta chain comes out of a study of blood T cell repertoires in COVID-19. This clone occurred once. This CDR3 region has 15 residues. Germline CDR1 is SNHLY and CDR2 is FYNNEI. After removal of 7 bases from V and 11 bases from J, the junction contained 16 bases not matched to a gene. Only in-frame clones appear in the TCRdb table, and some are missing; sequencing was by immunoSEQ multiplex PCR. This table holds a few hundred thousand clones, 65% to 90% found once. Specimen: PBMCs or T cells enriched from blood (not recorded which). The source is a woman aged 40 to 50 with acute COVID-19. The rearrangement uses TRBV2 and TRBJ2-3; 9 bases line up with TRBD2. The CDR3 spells CASKQGRGGGRWQYF. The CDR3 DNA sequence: TGTGCCAGCAAACAGGGACGCGGGGGGGGTCGCTGGCAGTATTTT.